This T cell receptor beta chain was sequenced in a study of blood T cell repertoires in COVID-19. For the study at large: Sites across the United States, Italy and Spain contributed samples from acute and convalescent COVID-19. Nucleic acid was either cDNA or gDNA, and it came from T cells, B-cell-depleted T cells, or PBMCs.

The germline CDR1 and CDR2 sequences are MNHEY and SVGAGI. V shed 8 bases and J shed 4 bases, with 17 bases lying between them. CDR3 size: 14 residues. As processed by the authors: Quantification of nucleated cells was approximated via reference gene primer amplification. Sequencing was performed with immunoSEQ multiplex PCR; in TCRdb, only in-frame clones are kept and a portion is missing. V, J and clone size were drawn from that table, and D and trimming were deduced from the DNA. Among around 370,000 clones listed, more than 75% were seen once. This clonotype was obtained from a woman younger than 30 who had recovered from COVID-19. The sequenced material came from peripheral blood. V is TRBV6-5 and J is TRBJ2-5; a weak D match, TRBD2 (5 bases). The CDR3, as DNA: TGTGCCAGCCCCCCCGGACTCGGTGCAGAGACCCAGTACTTC. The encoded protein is CASPPGLGAETQYF.